This T cell receptor beta chain was recorded in a study of cytomegalovirus exposure and HLA in healthy donors. As concerns this clone: Its cognate antigen is unknown.

PCR employed 60 Vbeta and 13 Jbeta primers. The data were produced by immunoSEQ multiplex PCR, yet TCRdb's version contains in-frame clones alone and is incomplete. The sample consists of 100,000 to 120,000 clones, roughly 80% of them appearing once. The CDR3 runs to 15 residues. J was trimmed by 3 bases and V by 0 bases; bases with no gene match: 4. Germline-derived CDR1 and CDR2 are LNHNV and YYDKDF (reference sequence). Findings of the study overall: Rarity characterized most TCR sequences, yet some public TCRs appeared in many donors.

This receptor was identified in a young man in good health and CMV-seropositive. The V call is TRBV15, the J call TRBJ1-1, with 7 nucleotides matching TRBD1. The sample consisted of PBMCs. The CDR3 reads CATSRDPRGDTEAFF. The CDR3 DNA is TGTGCCACCAGCAGAGATCCCAGGGGGGACACTGAAGCTTTCTTT.